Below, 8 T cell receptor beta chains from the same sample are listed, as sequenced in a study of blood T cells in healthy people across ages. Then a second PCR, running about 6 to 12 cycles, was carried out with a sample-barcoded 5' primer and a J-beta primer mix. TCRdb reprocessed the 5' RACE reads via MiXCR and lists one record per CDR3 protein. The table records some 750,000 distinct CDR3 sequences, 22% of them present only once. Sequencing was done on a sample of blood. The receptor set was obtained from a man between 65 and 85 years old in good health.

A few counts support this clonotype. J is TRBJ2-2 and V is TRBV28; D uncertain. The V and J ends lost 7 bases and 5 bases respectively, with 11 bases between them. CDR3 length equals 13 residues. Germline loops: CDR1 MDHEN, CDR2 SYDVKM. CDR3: CASTNSGTGELFF. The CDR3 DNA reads TGTGCCAGCACGAACTCTGGGACCGGGGAGCTGTTTTTT. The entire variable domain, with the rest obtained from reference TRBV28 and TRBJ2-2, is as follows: DVKVTQSSRYLVKRTGEKVFLECVQDMDHENMFWYRQDPGLGLRLIYFSYDVKMKEKGDIPEGYSVSREKKERFSLILESASTNQTSMYLCASTNSGTGELFFGEGSRLTVL.

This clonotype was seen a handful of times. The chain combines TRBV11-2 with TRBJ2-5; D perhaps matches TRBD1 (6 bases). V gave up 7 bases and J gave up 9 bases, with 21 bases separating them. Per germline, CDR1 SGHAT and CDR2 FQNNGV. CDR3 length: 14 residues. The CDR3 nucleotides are TGTGCCAGCACCTACAGGGAACCCTCAGGGGCCCAGTACTTC. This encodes CASTYREPSGAQYF.

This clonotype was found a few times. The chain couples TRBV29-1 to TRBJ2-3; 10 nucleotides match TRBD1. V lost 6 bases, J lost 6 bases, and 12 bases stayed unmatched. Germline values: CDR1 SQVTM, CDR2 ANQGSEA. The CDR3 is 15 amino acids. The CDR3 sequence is CSVTPTGGGKDTQYF. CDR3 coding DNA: TGCAGCGTGACCCCGACAGGGGGCGGAAAGGATACGCAGTATTTT.

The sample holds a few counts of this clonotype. In DNA form, the CDR3 reads TGTGCCAGCAAGTCCGTCAGTGAGCAGTTCTTC. This translates into CASKSVSEQFF. This chain connects TRBV12-3 or TRBV12-4 to TRBJ2-5, with D unresolved. The assigned J gene may be wrong: the sequence end matches TRBJ2-1 better. The CDR3 is 11 residues long.

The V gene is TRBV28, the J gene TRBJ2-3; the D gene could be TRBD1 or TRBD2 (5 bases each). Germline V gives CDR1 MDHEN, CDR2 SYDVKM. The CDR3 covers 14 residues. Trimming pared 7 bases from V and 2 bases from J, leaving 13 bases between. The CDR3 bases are TGTGCCAGCAATAACCGGGACCTCACAGATACGCAGTATTTT. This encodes CASNNRDLTDTQYF.

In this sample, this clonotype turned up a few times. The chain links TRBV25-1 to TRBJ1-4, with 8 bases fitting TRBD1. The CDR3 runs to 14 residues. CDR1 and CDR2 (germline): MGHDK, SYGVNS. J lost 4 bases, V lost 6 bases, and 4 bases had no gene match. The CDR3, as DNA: TGTGCCAGCAGGAAGACAGGGGATAATGAAAAACTGTTTTTT. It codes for CASRKTGDNEKLFF. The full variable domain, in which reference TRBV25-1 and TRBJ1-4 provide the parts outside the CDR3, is EADIYQTPRYLVIGTGKKITLECSQTMGHDKMYWYQQDPGMELHLIHYSYGVNSTEKGDLSSESTVSRIRTEHFPLTLESARPSHTSQYLCASRKTGDNEKLFFGSGTQLSVL.

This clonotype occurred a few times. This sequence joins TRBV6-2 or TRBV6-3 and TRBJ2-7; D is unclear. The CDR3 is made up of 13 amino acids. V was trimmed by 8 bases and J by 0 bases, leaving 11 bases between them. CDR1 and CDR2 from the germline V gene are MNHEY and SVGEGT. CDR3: CASAGPTSYEQYV. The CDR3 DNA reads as TGTGCCAGCGCCGGGCCCACCTCCTACGAGCAGTACGTC.

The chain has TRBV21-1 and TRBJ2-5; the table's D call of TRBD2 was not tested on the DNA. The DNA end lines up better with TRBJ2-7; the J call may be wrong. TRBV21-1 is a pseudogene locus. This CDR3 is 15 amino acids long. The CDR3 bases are TGTGCCAGCAGCCTTCGGGTGGAGGGAGTATACGAGCAGTACGTC. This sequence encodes CASSLRVEGVYEQYV.